This TCR beta chain was obtained from a study of blood T cell repertoires in COVID-19. TCRdb's table, derived via immunoSEQ multiplex PCR, lists solely in-frame clones and lacks some. Found here are hundreds of thousands of clones, 87% of them singletons; the top ten hold just under 9%. The CDR3 extends over 14 amino acids. Trimming removed 0 bases from V and 4 bases from J, with 10 bases in between. The germline V gene encodes CDR1 SGHDT and CDR2 YYEEEE. In its sample, this clone was seen once. This chain joins TRBV5-6 and TRBJ1-2; no reliable D call. The sequence derives from a woman under 30 who had recovered from COVID-19. Source material: PBMCs or T cells enriched from blood (not recorded which). The CDR3 loop is CASSLGSQPYGYTF. The DNA of the CDR3 is TGTGCCAGCAGCTTGGGTAGTCAACCCTATGGCTACACCTTC. Full variable domain (outside the CDR3, taken from reference TRBV5-6 and TRBJ1-2): DAGVTQSPTHLIKTRGQQVTLRCSPKSGHDTVSWYQQALGQGPQFIFQYYEEEERQRGNFPDRFSGHQFPNYSSELNVNALLLGDSALYLCASSLGSQPYGYTFGSGTRLTVV.